These 19 T cell receptor beta chains share one sample of origin, sequenced in a study of graft-versus-host responses after intestinal transplantation. Data came from immunoSEQ multiplex PCR; TCRdb stores just in-frame clones and leaves some out. The data show 4,500 to 5,500 clones, about 72% seen once. Intraepithelial lymphocytes and lamina propria lymphocytes were released through processing of graft tissue. Specimen: ileum tissue, collected around 250 days after intestinal transplant. These receptors were obtained from a human patient who received an intestinal transplant, so some T cells may come from the graft donor.

This clone was picked up a small number of times. The chain employs TRBV5-1 and TRBJ2-6; D is unclear. Germline V gene data show CDR1 as SGHRS and CDR2 as YFSETQ. This CDR3 contains 14 residues. V dropped 3 bases and J dropped 0 bases, with 4 bases sitting between them. The CDR3 loop is CASSSYSGANVLTF. The CDR3, as DNA: TGCGCCAGCAGCTCCTACTCTGGGGCCAACGTCCTGACTTTC.

The rearrangement links TRBV6-1 to TRBJ1-4; 8 bases are a match to TRBD1. After removal of 6 bases from V and 5 bases from J, the junction contained 2 bases not matched to a gene. The CDR3 loop spans 13 amino acids. Per the germline V gene, CDR1 is MNHNS and CDR2 is SASEGT. The CDR3 reads CASRDRENEKLFF. As DNA, the CDR3 is TGTGCCAGCAGGGACAGGGAGAATGAAAAACTGTTTTTT.

The V gene is TRBV5-6, the J gene TRBJ2-7, with D tentatively TRBD2 (6 bases). V was cut by 1 base and J by 7 bases, with 12 bases left in between. CDR1 and CDR2 (germline): SGHDT, YYEEEE. The length of the CDR3 is 13 residues. This CDR3 reads CASSLFGGFEQYF. The CDR3 nucleotides are TGTGCCAGCAGCTTGTTTGGGGGGTTTGAGCAGTACTTC.

The genes are TRBV5-5 and TRBJ2-6; maybe TRBD1 (5 bases). With 4 bases removed from V and 0 bases from J, the gap between germline ends came to 23 bases. Germline CDR1 and CDR2: SGHKS and YYEKEE (reference sequence). The CDR3 is made up of 20 amino acids. The CDR3, as DNA: TGTGCCAGCAGCGCGCACCTTGTGGACAAGATATTCTCTGGGGCCAACGTCCTGACTTTC. Amino acids: CASSAHLVDKIFSGANVLTF.

V gene TRBV19 combines with J gene TRBJ2-1; 10 bases are a match to TRBD2. The CDR3 totals 17 residues. The junction had 14 bases not matched to a gene; V was cut back by 3 bases and J by 9 bases. Germline values: CDR1 LNHDA, CDR2 SQIVND (reference sequence). CDR3 amino acids: CASSMGGHTSGNGEQFF. In DNA form, the CDR3 reads TGTGCCAGTAGTATGGGGGGGCATACTAGCGGGAACGGTGAGCAGTTCTTC.

V is TRBV10-3 and J is TRBJ2-3; 7 bases are a match to TRBD2. V gave up 0 bases and J gave up 6 bases; unmatched junction bases: 9. Germline CDR1 ENHRY, CDR2 SYGVKD. The CDR3 extends over 16 amino acids. Here the CDR3 DNA reads TGTGCCATCAGTGAGTCGAAGGGGACTAAATGGGATACGCAGTATTTT. It translates to CAISESKGTKWDTQYF.

This chain joins TRBV10-2 and TRBJ2-1; the D gene is possibly TRBD2 (5 bases). The germline V gene encodes CDR1 WSHSY and CDR2 SAAADI. The CDR3 totals 14 residues. Deletions cut 2 bases from V and 8 bases from J, with 13 bases between. In DNA form, the CDR3 reads TGCGCCAGCAGTGAGGTGGGAGAAACCGATGAGCAGTTCTTC. Encoded protein: CASSEVGETDEQFF.

The V and J genes are TRBV27 and TRBJ1-1; TRBD1 agrees at 7 bases. Germline values: CDR1 MNHEY, CDR2 SMNVEV (reference sequence). The CDR3 extends over 14 amino acids. The V and J ends lost 6 bases and 0 bases, in that order; junction bases with no gene match: 4. The CDR3 nucleotides read TGTGCCAGCAGCCTGGGACAGATGAACACTGAAGCTTTCTTT. Its protein is CASSLGQMNTEAFF.

The chain is built from TRBV7-9 and TRBJ2-3, with D perhaps TRBD1 (6 bases). Germline V gene lookup returns CDR1 SEHNR and CDR2 FQNEAQ (reference sequence). This CDR3 is 16 amino acids long. Trimming removed 6 bases from V and 8 bases from J, with 24 bases in between. This chain's CDR3 is CASSSPRGPKTGTQYF. CDR3 DNA: TGTGCCAGCAGTTCCCCCAGGGGTCCTAAGACGGGTACGCAGTATTTT. The whole variable domain, filled in from reference TRBV7-9 and TRBJ2-3, reads DTGVSQNPRHKITKRGQNVTFRCDPISEHNRLYWYRQTLGQGPEFLTYFQNEAQLEKSRLLSDRFSAERPKGSFSTLEIQRTEQGDSAMYLCASSSPRGPKTGTQYFGPGTRLTVL.

This rearrangement joins TRBV28 to TRBJ2-7; tentative D call: TRBD2 (6 bases). Deletions cut 5 bases from V and 2 bases from J, with 16 bases between. CDR3 length: 15 residues. CDR1 MDHEN and CDR2 SYDVKM come from the germline V gene. The CDR3 DNA reads as TGTGCCAGCAGTGGGCTGGGGGGAGCCACCTACGAGCAGTACTTC. This translates into CASSGLGGATYEQYF.

J is TRBJ2-7 and V is TRBV19; D may be TRBD2 (5 bases). V was pared by 2 bases and J by 0 bases, with 8 bases between. The CDR3 contains 14 residues. Germline-derived CDR1 and CDR2 are LNHDA and SQIVND (reference sequence). The CDR3 loop is CASSISGTSYEQYF. CDR3 coding DNA: TGTGCCAGTAGTATAAGCGGTACCTCCTACGAGCAGTACTTC.

The rearrangement links TRBV7-2 to TRBJ2-7, with D possibly TRBD1 on 6 matching bases. The CDR3 runs to 14 residues. Trimming shortened V by 5 bases and J by 5 bases, and 16 bases separated the two germline ends. CDR1 and CDR2 from the germline V gene are SGHTA and FQGNSA. Written as DNA, the CDR3 is TGTGCCAGCAGCCCTACTACAGGGCGGCACGAGCAGTACTTC. It translates to CASSPTTGRHEQYF. The whole variable domain, remainder taken from reference TRBV7-2 and TRBJ2-7, is GAGVSQSPSNKVTEKGKDVELRCDPISGHTALYWYRQSLGQGLEFLIYFQGNSAPDKSGLPSDRFSAERTGGSVSTLTIQRTQQEDSAVYLCASSPTTGRHEQYFGPGTRLTVT.

The gene calls are TRBV27 and TRBJ2-2; a weak D match, TRBD1 (6 bases). The CDR3 contains 16 residues. Trimming removed 6 bases at V and 1 base at J, with 15 bases between. Germline CDR1 reads MNHEY; CDR2 reads SMNVEV (reference sequence). The CDR3 loop reads CASREYRAGNTGELFF. The CDR3 DNA reads TGTGCCAGCAGAGAATACAGGGCGGGGAACACCGGGGAGCTGTTTTTT.

With respect to this clone: Other DNA sequences of this sample code for an identical CDR3. This chain joins TRBV30 and TRBJ2-5; 12 bases are a match to TRBD2. Germline V CDR1 and CDR2: GTSNPN, SVGIG (reference sequence). J lost 4 bases, V lost 0 bases, and 0 bases had no gene match. The CDR3 contains 14 residues. CDR3 DNA sequence: TGTGCCTGGAGTGTGGGACTAGCGGGAGAGACCCAGTACTTC. Protein: CAWSVGLAGETQYF.

In its sample, this clone is large (0.1 to 1%). The rearrangement links TRBV10-3 to TRBJ2-7; 14 bases match TRBD2. CDR1 is ENHRY, CDR2 SYGVKD, per germline. The ends lost 8 bases at V and 0 bases at J; junction bases unmatched: 12. This CDR3 is built from 18 residues. CDR3 region: CAIQGQGLAGASSYEQYF. CDR3 DNA: TGTGCCATCCAAGGACAGGGACTAGCGGGGGCTAGCTCCTACGAGCAGTACTTC.

Notes on this clone: This specimen includes other DNA sequences encoding the same CDR3. V gene TRBV6-5 combines with J gene TRBJ2-2; 7 bases line up with TRBD1. The V gene's germline CDR1 is MNHEY and CDR2 SVGAGI. Losses at the gene ends were 1 base for V and 3 bases for J; bases not matched to a gene: 2. CDR3 size: 15 residues. CDR3 loop: CASSYYQGDTGELFF. CDR3 in DNA: TGTGCCAGCAGTTACTATCAGGGGGACACCGGGGAGCTGTTTTTT.

J is TRBJ2-6 and V is TRBV2, with D possibly matching TRBD2 (6 bases). Trimming stripped 5 bases from V and 4 bases from J, with 15 bases between. The CDR3 has 16 residues. Germline values: CDR1 SNHLY, CDR2 FYNNEI. For the CDR3, the DNA is TGTGCCAGCAGTCCCGGGACTGGGTCCGGGGCCAACGTCCTGACTTTC. It is translated as CASSPGTGSGANVLTF.

As to this clone: Different DNA sequences within this sample yield the same CDR3. The CDR3 reads CASSFGLASTGELFF. DNA of the CDR3: TGTGCCAGCAGCTTCGGACTAGCGTCGACCGGGGAGCTGTTTTTT. This sequence joins TRBV7-9 and TRBJ2-2; 9 positions match TRBD2. This CDR3 contains 15 residues. CDR1 is SEHNR, CDR2 FQNEAQ, per germline (reference sequence). V dropped 3 bases and J dropped 5; count of bases not matched to a gene: 4.

The V and J genes are TRBV4-1 and TRBJ2-7, with 7 bases fitting TRBD2. This CDR3 region has 16 residues. Germline trimming cut 0 bases from V and 2 bases from J; bases unmatched to any gene: 7. In germline, CDR1 is MGHRA, CDR2 YSYEKL. The CDR3 bases are TGCGCCAGCAGCCAAGACCGGCTAGCGGACCCCTACGAGCAGTACTTC. This gives the protein CASSQDRLADPYEQYF.